This T cell receptor (beta chain) derives from a study of blood T cells in healthy people across ages. About the study: Template switching picked up about one barcoded beta molecule for each two T cells. Study-level results: Whereas aged donors had fewer naive CD4+ cells, long-lived donors had more of them and higher diversity.

Notes on this clonotype: The target antigen is unknown.

The CDR3 sequence is 12 residues long. Germline V lookup: CDR1 SQVTM, CDR2 ANQGSEA. Trimming left V 0 bases short and J 11 bases short, with 11 bases between. Investigators took about 10 milliliters of peripheral blood from every donor. The use of a sample-barcoded 5' primer and a J-beta primer mix characterized a second PCR of roughly 6 to 11 cycles. With 12 random nucleotides, a template-switch adaptor tagged each individual cDNA molecule. TCRdb itself ran the 5' RACE reads through MiXCR, one entry per CDR3 protein. The sample records hundreds of thousands of distinct CDR3 sequences, about 42% being singletons.

The sequenced material came from blood. The receptor was derived from a woman between 55 and 75 years old in good health. The genes are TRBV29-1 and TRBJ1-5; no definite D call. The CDR3 DNA reads as TGCAGCGTTGAAGAGGCGGACTCGGCCCAGCATTTT. This encodes CSVEEADSAQHF.